Detailed here is one TCR beta chain. The data are from a study of cytomegalovirus exposure and HLA in healthy donors. The V gene's germline CDR1 is MDHEN and CDR2 SYDVKM. The CDR3 length is 18 residues. V was clipped by 1 base and J by 0 bases, with 18 bases between them. The PCR employed 60 Vbeta primers together with 13 Jbeta primers. The protocol was immunoSEQ multiplex PCR, while the TCRdb copy is restricted to in-frame clones and leaves out a portion. Of roughly 220,000 clones listed, 70% to 90% are singletons. The origin of this receptor is a man aged 25 to 45 in good health and CMV-seronegative. The chain couples TRBV28 to TRBJ1-1; D not resolved. Sequenced material: PBMCs. The CDR3 region is CASSLSKRFTIMNTEAFF. For the CDR3, the DNA is TGTGCCAGCAGTTTATCGAAGCGTTTTACCATCATGAACACTGAAGCTTTCTTT.